Listed below are T cell receptor beta chains from one sample, sequenced in a study of T cell repertoires in cytomegalovirus infection. TCRdb reprocessed the reads via MiXCR and lists one record per CDR3 protein. The repertoire consists of about 140,000 distinct CDR3 sequences, with around 30% occurring once and the leading ten covering about 50%. Antigen specificity for these receptors is unknown. Specimen: CD8+ T cells from cultured PBMCs, collected from culture after CMV antigen stimulation. These TCRs come from a human donor in good health (CMV status not recorded). Some clones in this sample may be carry-over from other donors' samples. Both conserved end residues are part of each CDR3. A D gene is named only where the DNA matches it firmly. Size is omitted from some rows. Given values are once, few, many or a class for expanded clones.

j_gene,abundance,d_gene,v_gene,CDR3nt,CDR3aa
TRBJ2-7,few,-,TRBV29-1,TGCAGCGTTGAAAGACAGGGAGGGGGCTACGAGCAGTACTTC,CSVERQGGGYEQYF
TRBJ2-1,-,TRBD1,TRBV5-6,TGTGCCAGCAGCTTGACAGGGGCCAGTGAGCAGTTCTTC,CASSLTGASEQFF
TRBJ2-4,-,-,TRBV6-1,TGTGCCAGCAGTGGATACAGCCAAAACATTCAGTACTTC,CASSGYSQNIQYF
TRBJ1-1,-,-,TRBV27,TGTGCCAGCAGGATAGGGACGGTGAACACTGAAGCTTTCTTT,CASRIGTVNTEAFF
TRBJ1-2,few,-,TRBV6-1,TGTGCCAGCAGTGAAGAAGCACTGAGATGGTATGGCTACACCTTC,CASSEEALRWYGYTF
TRBJ2-1,once,TRBD2,TRBV24-1,TGTGCCACCAGTGAAGGTAGCGGGGGGGCCGTGGAGCAGTTCTTC,CATSEGSGGAVEQFF
TRBJ1-1,many,-,TRBV4-1,TGCGCCAGCAGCCAAGCCTGGGGGCGGGGGAACACTGAAGCTTTCTTT,CASSQAWGRGNTEAFF
TRBJ1-2,-,TRBD1,TRBV19,TGTGCCAGCCGACAGGGGGCGCTTGGCTACACCTTC,CASRQGALGYTF
TRBJ1-1,-,-,TRBV20-1,TGCAGTGCTAGTGGCAACGCCCCTGAAGCTTTCTTT,CSASGNAPEAFF
TRBJ2-3,-,TRBD2,TRBV20-1,TGCAGTGCTACTGGGACTAGCGGCAACACAGATACGCAGTATTTT,CSATGTSGNTDTQYF
TRBJ1-1,many,-,TRBV4-1,TGCGCCAGCAGCCAACTCCCAGGAGACACTGAAGCTTTCTTT,CASSQLPGDTEAFF
TRBJ2-1,-,TRBD2,TRBV6-5,TGTGCCAGCAGTTACGTAGCGGGGGGAAATTACAATGAGCAGTTCTTC,CASSYVAGGNYNEQFF
TRBJ1-1,-,TRBD1,TRBV27,TGTGCCAGCAGTTTATCGCCCTCAGGGGGCGCCACTGAAGCTTTCTTT,CASSLSPSGGATEAFF
TRBJ1-2,-,-,TRBV12-3/TRBV12-4,TGTGCCAGCAGTTTTGGGGTCCCCTCGGGCGGCTACACCTTC,CASSFGVPSGGYTF
TRBJ2-3,-,TRBD2,TRBV24-1,TGTGCCACCAGTGATCCGCGGGGGTCTGATACACGGACGCAGTATTTT,CATSDPRGSDTRTQYF
TRBJ1-2,few,-,TRBV29-1,TGCAGCGTTGAAGACAGGGTCGGCTACACCTTC,CSVEDRVGYTF
TRBJ1-1,many,TRBD1,TRBV7-6,TGTGCCAGCAGAACCTCGGACAGGGACACTGAAGCTTTCTTT,CASRTSDRDTEAFF
TRBJ2-7,few,TRBD1,TRBV15,TGTGCCACCAGCAGAGGAGGACAGGGTAGTTACGAGCAGTACTTC,CATSRGGQGSYEQYF
TRBJ1-1,many,-,TRBV19,TGTGCCAGTAGTATCCCTTATTATGAAGCTTTCTTT,CASSIPYYEAFF
TRBJ2-1,-,TRBD2,TRBV6-5,TGTGCCAGCAGTGAGCCGGGGGGGTCCTACTACAATGAGCAGTTCTTC,CASSEPGGSYYNEQFF
TRBJ1-1,-,TRBD1,TRBV7-9,TGTGCCAGCAGCTTGGGACAGGGCCCTGAAGCTTTCTTT,CASSLGQGPEAFF
TRBJ2-1,few,TRBD2,TRBV7-9,TGTGCCAGCAGCCCCGCTAGCGGGGGGGCTTACAATGAGCAGTTCTTC,CASSPASGGAYNEQFF
TRBJ1-1,-,TRBD1,TRBV27,TGTGCCAGCAGTTTAGCACTTGAGTGGACAGGGAAGGGGACTGAAGCTTTCTTT,CASSLALEWTGKGTEAFF
TRBJ2-2,few,TRBD2,TRBV6-6,TGTGCCAGTCCGCCGGGACTAGGATTTCCCGGGGAGCTGTTTTTT,CASPPGLGFPGELFF
TRBJ2-3,few,-,TRBV20-1,TGCAGTGCCTTGCGGGACTTGAGCACAGATACGCAGTATTTT,CSALRDLSTDTQYF
TRBJ2-1,few,-,TRBV27,TGTGCCAGCAGTTGGGGGGCCTACAATGAGCAGTTCTTC,CASSWGAYNEQFF
TRBJ2-2,-,-,TRBV2,TGTGCCAGCAGCGCATCGATTGCGTTGACGAATTCGAACACCGGGGAGCTGTTTTTT,CASSASIALTNSNTGELFF
TRBJ2-7,-,-,TRBV7-1,TGTGCCAGCAGCCTCAGCGAGGGGAGCTCCTACGAGCAGTACTTC,CASSLSEGSSYEQYF
TRBJ1-2,few,-,TRBV29-1,TGCAGCGTTGAAGATCTGGGGGGTAGCTACACCTTC,CSVEDLGGSYTF
TRBJ1-4,few,-,TRBV4-1,TGCGCCAGCAGCCTGGTGACTCTGGGGGAAAAACTGTTTTTT,CASSLVTLGEKLFF
TRBJ1-1,few,-,TRBV27,TGTGCCAGCAGTTGGGGGGCGGGCGCTGAAGCTTTCTTT,CASSWGAGAEAFF
TRBJ2-1,few,TRBD1,TRBV12-3/TRBV12-4,TGTGCCAGCAGATTGGGGGACAGGGGAGGTCTGCGATACAATGAGCAGTTCTTC,CASRLGDRGGLRYNEQFF
TRBJ1-6,-,TRBD1,TRBV6-1,TGTGCCAGCAGTGAAGAGGGACAGGTGTTTTATAATTCACCCCTCCACTTT,CASSEEGQVFYNSPLHF
TRBJ2-2,-,-,TRBV27,TGTGCCAGCAGCCCTGACGAGAGGTCCGGGGAGCTGTTTTTT,CASSPDERSGELFF
TRBJ1-1,-,-,TRBV28,TGTGCCAGCAGTTTTATGGGATTGAACACTGAAGCTTTCTTT,CASSFMGLNTEAFF
TRBJ2-6,-,-,TRBV27,TGTGTTGCCGGGACCTTACTTGACTCTGGGGCCAACGTCCTGACTTTC,CVAGTLLDSGANVLTF
TRBJ1-3,few,-,TRBV7-9,TGTGCCAGCAGCTCTGCTCCCTCTGGAAACACCATATATTTT,CASSSAPSGNTIYF
TRBJ2-5,few,TRBD1,TRBV12-3/TRBV12-4,TGTGCCAGCAGTTTGACAGGGGGCGGAGAGACCCAGTACTTC,CASSLTGGGETQYF
TRBJ2-2,few,TRBD1,TRBV6-6,TGTGCCAGCAGTTTTGGGACAGAGTCCGGGGAGCTGTTTTTT,CASSFGTESGELFF
TRBJ2-3,-,TRBD1,TRBV28,TGTGCCAGCAGTCCAAGGACAGGGGAGTTCGATACGCAGTATTTT,CASSPRTGEFDTQYF
TRBJ2-1,few,TRBD1,TRBV2,TGTGCCAGCAGTTTCCGGACAGGAGCTCCGGATAATGAGCAGTTCTTC,CASSFRTGAPDNEQFF
TRBJ2-1,few,TRBD2,TRBV15,TGTGCCACCAGCAGTGGCTTGGGGGGGAACGATGAGCAGTTCTTC,CATSSGLGGNDEQFF
TRBJ2-7,many,-,TRBV2,TGTGCCAGCACCCTCATAGGGGGGCATTCCTACGAGCAGTACTTC,CASTLIGGHSYEQYF
TRBJ1-4,-,-,TRBV7-9,TGTGCCAGCAGCTTCCGGACAAGGAATGAAAAACTGTTTTTT,CASSFRTRNEKLFF
TRBJ1-1,few,TRBD1,TRBV6-1,TGTGCCAGCAGTGAAGCGACAGGGTACACTGAAGCTTTCTTT,CASSEATGYTEAFF
TRBJ2-1,-,TRBD2,TRBV2,TGTGCCAGCAGTGAAGTAGGGCGGGGGGGCCTCTACAATGAGCAGTTCTTC,CASSEVGRGGLYNEQFF
TRBJ1-1,-,-,TRBV4-1,TGCGCCAGCAGCCAGGGGAGTTGGGACACTGAAGCTTTCTTT,CASSQGSWDTEAFF
TRBJ2-7,many,TRBD1,TRBV7-8,TGTGCCAGCAGCTTAAGAGGGCAGGGGGCGTACGAGCAGTACTTC,CASSLRGQGAYEQYF
TRBJ1-1,-,-,TRBV12-3/TRBV12-4,TGTGCCAGCAGCCCCGATGGGGTAGGGACTGAAGCTTTCTTT,CASSPDGVGTEAFF
TRBJ1-1,few,TRBD1,TRBV11-1,TGTGCCAGCAGCTTAAGCAGGGGGTTGACTGAAGCTTTCTTT,CASSLSRGLTEAFF
TRBJ1-3,-,-,TRBV5-8,TGTGCCAGCAGTTTGTACCCCGGGGCTGGAAACACCATATATTTT,CASSLYPGAGNTIYF
TRBJ2-3,once,-,TRBV12-5,TGTGCTAGACGTGGGGTCACAGATACGCAGTATTTT,CARRGVTDTQYF
TRBJ2-1,-,-,TRBV7-6,TGTGCCAGCAGCCCGGAGGCGGGACAGAACAATGAGCAGTTCTTC,CASSPEAGQNNEQFF
TRBJ2-7,once,-,TRBV4-2,TGTGCCAGCAGCCAAGAAGTGGGGACGGGTGGGTCCGAGCAGTACTTC,CASSQEVGTGGSEQYF
TRBJ2-1,-,-,TRBV6-1,TGTGCCAGCGGTGATAACGTGGTAGTCGGGAACAATGAGCAGTTCTTC,CASGDNVVVGNNEQFF
TRBJ1-5,few,TRBD1,TRBV7-3,TGTGCCAGCAGCCACGACAGGGAATCAGGTCAGCCCCAGCATTTT,CASSHDRESGQPQHF
TRBJ1-1,few,TRBD1,TRBV28,TGTGCCAGCAGTTTAGACAGGGCCCCTGAAGCTTTCTTT,CASSLDRAPEAFF
TRBJ1-2,-,-,TRBV27,TGTGCCAGCAGTTTATATTCTGGGACCGTATATGGCTACACCTTC,CASSLYSGTVYGYTF
TRBJ2-1,-,TRBD1,TRBV19,TGTGCCAGTAGCCTGGGACAGGGGGAAGTCTATGAGCAGTTCTTC,CASSLGQGEVYEQFF